This T cell receptor (beta chain) was observed in a study of control samples from healthy donors and cancer patients. The CDR3 totals 14 residues. V was cut by 6 bases and J by 1 base, with 10 bases left in between. From germline, CDR1 is LNHDA and CDR2 SQIVND (reference sequence). The method was immunoSEQ multiplex PCR; TCRdb's version includes in-frame clones alone and lacks a portion of them. The profile shows 78,000 or so clones, about 88% of them singletons. The sample taken for sequencing was blood. The chain couples TRBV19 to TRBJ1-5; D is unclear. The sequence derives from a woman in her fifties or sixties in good health. CDR3 nucleotides: TGTGCCAGTAGGGGGATGTGGAGCAATCAGCCCCAGCATTTT. It yields the protein CASRGMWSNQPQHF.